The sequence of this T cell receptor beta chain was determined in a study of T cell responses to AZD1222 COVID-19 vaccine. As for the study in general: Both about-4-week and about-12-week second-dose recipients were combined.

To note about this clone: The antigen is not known.

Clones were read by immunoSEQ multiplex PCR, and TCRdb kept only the in-frame ones, dropping some. The sample lists approximately 110,000 clones, roughly 90% occurring once. J was trimmed by 5 bases and V by 6 bases; bases with no gene match: 10. Germline values: CDR1 MNHEY, CDR2 SVGEGT. This CDR3 has 15 residues. Study results and limitations: Across spike, vaccine-associated CD4 TCRs were found, dominant at 160-218 and 743-854. Repertoires in all cases were sampled only once the peak T cell response had passed. Nearly half of unique spike-specific TCRs reportedly avoided B.1.351 and B.1.1.7 mutated regions.

J is TRBJ2-3 and V is TRBV6-2 or TRBV6-3; 8 bases match TRBD2. The source was peripheral blood, collected on day 0 of AZD1222 vaccination. The receptor comes from an adult in good health. CDR3 region: CASSSPAGDGDTQYF. The CDR3 DNA reads as TGTGCCAGCAGCTCCCCAGCGGGGGATGGAGATACGCAGTATTTT.